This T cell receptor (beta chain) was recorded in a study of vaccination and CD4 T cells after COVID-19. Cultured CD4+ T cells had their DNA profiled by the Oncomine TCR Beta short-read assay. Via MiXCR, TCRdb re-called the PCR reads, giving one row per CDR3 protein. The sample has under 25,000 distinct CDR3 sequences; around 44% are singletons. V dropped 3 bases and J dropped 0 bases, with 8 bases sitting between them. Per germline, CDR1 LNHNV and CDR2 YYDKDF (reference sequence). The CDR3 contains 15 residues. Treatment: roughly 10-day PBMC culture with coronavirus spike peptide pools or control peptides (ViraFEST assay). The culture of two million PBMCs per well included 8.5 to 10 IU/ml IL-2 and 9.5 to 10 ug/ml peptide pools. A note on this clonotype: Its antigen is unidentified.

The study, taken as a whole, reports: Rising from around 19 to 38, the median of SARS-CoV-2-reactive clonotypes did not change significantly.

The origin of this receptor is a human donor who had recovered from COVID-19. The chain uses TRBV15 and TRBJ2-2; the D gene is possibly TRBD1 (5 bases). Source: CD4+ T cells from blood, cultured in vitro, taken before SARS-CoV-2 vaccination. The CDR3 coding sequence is TGTGCCACCAGCAGCGCAGGGACGAACACCGGGGAGCTGTTTTTT. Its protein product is CATSSAGTNTGELFF.